This T cell receptor beta chain comes out of a study of shared clonotypes between healthy human individuals. Study-level information: The study used three CD4 naive, three CD4 memory, two CD8 naive and one CD8 memory plate per donor. Study-wide results and limits: When compared with the clonotypes that were shared by all four sorted-subset donors, the non-shared clonotypes turned out to have lower generation probabilities.

Those who donated were healthy HIV-negative adults, with no recent acute infections or vaccinations reported. Splitting of CD4+ cells produced CD45RA+ naive and CD45RA-negative memory subsets. Here immunoSEQ multiplex PCR was the method, and the copy in TCRdb shows in-frame clones only, minus some. The data contain 2 million to 2.5 million clones, just under 95% of them seen just once; the ten biggest clones take up 0.37%. The CDR3 covers 14 residues. Per the germline V gene, CDR1 is MDHEN and CDR2 is SYDVKM. J was trimmed by 7 bases and V by 7 bases; bases with no gene match: 11. For this clone: The antigen remains unidentified.

The sequenced sample was naive CD4+ T cells from PBMCs. Subset described: CD45RA+ positively selected. The receptor was derived from a man younger than 35 in good health. Some clones in this sample may be carry-over from other donors' samples. This rearrangement joins TRBV28 to TRBJ1-1; 8 nucleotides agree with TRBD1. The CDR3 coding sequence is TGTGCCAGCACCACCCCCGGGACAGGAAATGAAGCTTTCTTT. Translating it yields CASTTPGTGNEAFF.